Following are 32 T cell receptor beta chains from one sample sequenced in a study of shared clonotypes between healthy human individuals. Data came from immunoSEQ multiplex PCR; TCRdb stores just in-frame clones and leaves some out. There are roughly 2,500,000 clones in the sample; approximately 93% occur only once, and 0.36% lies in the top ten. Material for sequencing was naive CD4+ T cells from PBMCs. Sample subset: CD45RA+ positively selected. These TCRs come from a man aged 18 to 35 in good health. Some clones in this sample may be carry-over from other donors' samples.

The rearrangement joins TRBV5-6 to TRBJ2-1, with D perhaps given as TRBD1 or TRBD2 (5 bases each). Germline loops: CDR1 SGHDT, CDR2 YYEEEE. V lost 5 bases and J 3 bases, leaving 12 bases between the germline ends. The CDR3 extends over 14 amino acids. The CDR3 loop is CASSREGYYNEQFF. The CDR3 DNA reads as TGTGCCAGCAGTCGAGAGGGGTACTACAATGAGCAGTTCTTC.

This clone was seen a single time. The genes are TRBV19 and TRBJ1-3, with a weak D call TRBD1 (5 bases). The CDR3 length is 15 residues. The germline V gene has CDR1 LNHDA and CDR2 SQIVND (reference sequence). V gave up 4 bases and J gave up 2 bases, with 12 bases separating them. The CDR3 protein is CASSTGARAGNTIYF. The DNA of the CDR3 is TGTGCCAGTAGTACGGGCGCCAGGGCTGGAAACACCATATATTTT.

This clone was observed a few times. The chain joins TRBV20-1 to TRBJ1-1, with D unresolved. V was shortened by 3 bases and J by 6 bases, with 8 bases between the two germline ends. CDR3 length equals 11 residues. The germline gives CDR1 DFQATT, CDR2 SNEGSKA (reference sequence). The DNA for the CDR3 is TGCAGTGCTAGTCCGGTCCCTGAAGCTTTCTTT. It translates to CSASPVPEAFF.

On this clone: This CDR3 is also generated by other DNA sequences in the sample. The chain joins TRBV5-4 to TRBJ2-3; the D call may be TRBD1 or TRBD2 (5 bases each). This CDR3 contains 15 residues. Trimming removed 0 bases from V and 0 bases from J, with 8 bases in between. CDR1 SGHNT and CDR2 YYREEE come from the germline V gene (reference sequence). CDR3 coding DNA: TGTGCCAGCAGCTTGGGGGGCGGGAGCACAGATACGCAGTATTTT. Protein sequence: CASSLGGGSTDTQYF.

The J gene is TRBJ2-7, the V gene TRBV29-1; 10 nucleotides align to TRBD1. V was clipped by 6 bases and J by 2 bases; unmatched bases: 4. The V gene's germline CDR1 is SQVTM and CDR2 ANQGSEA. This CDR3 has 13 residues. CDR3 DNA sequence: TGCAGCGTCCCGGACAGGGGGACCTACGAGCAGTACTTC. Translating it yields CSVPDRGTYEQYF.

The V and J genes are TRBV7-9 and TRBJ2-3, with a weak D call TRBD2 (7 bases). Germline V gene data show CDR1 as SEHNR and CDR2 as FQNEAQ (reference sequence). Trimming cost V 5 bases and J 2 bases, with 20 bases left between them. This CDR3 contains 17 residues. Here the CDR3 reads CASSALTGGRSTDTQYF. DNA of the CDR3: TGTGCCAGCAGCGCATTAACCGGGGGGCGGTCCACAGATACGCAGTATTTT.

Only one count was recorded for this clone. J is TRBJ2-3 and V is TRBV7-3, with a tentative D call TRBD2 (5 bases). The germline gives CDR1 SGHTA, CDR2 FQGTGA. This CDR3 spans 13 amino acids. Trimming removed 2 bases from V and 8 bases from J, with 11 bases in between. CDR3 sequence (DNA): TGTGCCAGCAGCTTATTGAGGGAAGGTACGCAGTATTTT. Encoded protein: CASSLLREGTQYF.

J is TRBJ2-1 and V is TRBV30; 7 bases fit TRBD1. CDR3 length: 15 residues. Germline-derived CDR1 and CDR2 are GTSNPN and SVGIG (reference sequence). V shed 2 bases and J 7 bases; nucleotides not matched to a gene: 11. The CDR3: CAWSPLGAQGNEQFF. The DNA of the CDR3 is TGTGCCTGGAGTCCACTAGGGGCACAGGGGAATGAGCAGTTCTTC. Full variable domain (remainder filled in from reference TRBV30 and TRBJ2-1): SQTIHQWPATLVQPVGSPLSLECTVEGTSNPNLYWYRQAAGRGLQLLFYSVGIGQISSEVPQNLSASRPQDRQFILSSKKLLLSDSGFYLCAWSPLGAQGNEQFFGPGTRLTVL.

This chain joins TRBV7-9 and TRBJ2-3; 8 bases agree with TRBD1. V shed 5 bases, J shed 4 bases, and the junction held 5 bases outside the gene matches. Germline CDR1 is SEHNR and CDR2 is FQNEAQ (reference sequence). This CDR3 region has 14 residues. For the CDR3, the DNA is TGTGCCAGCAGCGTAACAGGGGGATCAGATACGCAGTATTTT. Its translation is CASSVTGGSDTQYF.

In regard to this clone: This sample also contains other DNA sequences that code for the same CDR3. The chain couples TRBV7-9 to TRBJ1-1; 10 bases map to TRBD1. This CDR3 is 14 amino acids long. Losses at the gene ends were 1 base for V and 4 bases for J; bases not matched to a gene: 0. Germline assignment: CDR1 SEHNR and CDR2 FQNEAQ (reference sequence). Here the CDR3 DNA reads TGTGCCAGCAGCTTAGGACAGGGGGCCACTGAAGCTTTCTTT. Its protein is CASSLGQGATEAFF.

This chain links TRBV6-1 with TRBJ2-7; 10 nucleotides agree with TRBD1. Germline V CDR1 and CDR2: MNHNS, SASEGT. The CDR3 is 14 residues long. V lost 3 bases and J lost 6; bases outside the gene matches: 5. CDR3 sequence: CASSETGGKGEQYF. CDR3 nucleotide sequence: TGTGCCAGCAGTGAGACAGGGGGCAAGGGCGAGCAGTACTTC.

The chain employs TRBV5-1 and TRBJ2-1; 15 positions match TRBD2. CDR3 length: 18 residues. Per germline, CDR1 SGHRS and CDR2 YFSETQ. Unmatched junction bases numbered 13, after V lost 4 bases and J lost 8 bases. The CDR3 DNA reads TGCGCCAGCAGCCCCGGGGGACTAGCGGGAGGAGGGGGCGATGAGCAGTTCTTC. Its protein is CASSPGGLAGGGGDEQFF.

This chain uses TRBV2 with TRBJ1-1; a weak D match, TRBD1 (5 bases). The CDR3 sequence is 13 residues long. The germline V gene encodes CDR1 SNHLY and CDR2 FYNNEI. Trimming left V 4 bases short and J 1 base short, with 7 bases between. The CDR3 coding sequence is TGTGCCAGCAGTGGGACACCGAACACTGAAGCTTTCTTT. This translates into CASSGTPNTEAFF.

The rearrangement joins TRBV7-9 to TRBJ2-5; TRBD2 matches at 13 bases. J was trimmed by 4 bases and V by 4 bases; bases with no gene match: 6. This CDR3 is 16 amino acids long. Germline values: CDR1 SEHNR, CDR2 FQNEAQ (reference sequence). In DNA form, the CDR3 reads TGTGCCAGCAGCTCACTAGCGGGAGGGCCTCGAGAGACCCAGTACTTC. It yields the protein CASSSLAGGPRETQYF.

The rearrangement uses TRBV5-1 and TRBJ2-7; the D gene is possibly TRBD1 (6 bases). The V gene's germline CDR1 is SGHRS and CDR2 YFSETQ. This CDR3 is 15 amino acids long. The V end was cut by 0 bases, the J end by 5 bases, with 15 bases between. The CDR3 nucleotides read TGCGCCAGCAGCTTGGAGGCAGGGGTATACAACGAGCAGTACTTC. Translated, it gives CASSLEAGVYNEQYF.

In the case of this clone: Other DNA sequences of this sample code for an identical CDR3. V is TRBV18 and J is TRBJ1-5; TRBD1 matches at 8 bases. The CDR3 has 14 residues. V gave up 6 bases and J gave up 2 bases; unmatched junction bases: 3. Germline CDR1 is KGHSH and CDR2 is LQKENI. The CDR3 loop reads CASSPGQGNQPQHF. In nucleotides, the CDR3 is TGTGCCAGCTCTCCGGGACAGGGCAATCAGCCCCAGCATTTT.

V is TRBV28 and J is TRBJ2-5; a weak D match, TRBD2 (6 bases). The CDR3 has 15 amino acids. V dropped 7 bases and J dropped 1 base, with 16 bases sitting between them. Germline-derived CDR1 and CDR2 are MDHEN and SYDVKM. The CDR3 region is CASNSAFSGQETQYF. DNA of the CDR3: TGTGCCAGCAATAGTGCTTTTAGCGGCCAAGAGACCCAGTACTTC.

V gene TRBV7-2 combines with J gene TRBJ2-4; a weak D match, TRBD2 (6 bases). Trimming stripped 3 bases from V and 6 bases from J, with 18 bases between. The CDR3 loop spans 16 amino acids. The germline V gene has CDR1 SGHTA and CDR2 FQGNSA. The DNA for the CDR3 is TGTGCCAGCAGCTTGGTTGTGGGAGCGGGTGGAAACATTCAGTACTTC. It encodes CASSLVVGAGGNIQYF.

The chain is built from TRBV18 and TRBJ1-2; D may be TRBD1 (5 bases). The V gene lost 2 bases and the J gene lost 1 base, with 11 bases spanning the gap. Germline V CDR1 and CDR2: KGHSH, LQKENI. The CDR3 loop spans 15 amino acids. The CDR3 region is CASSPGTGRNYGYTF. The CDR3 nucleotides read TGTGCCAGCTCACCAGGTACAGGCCGTAACTATGGCTACACCTTC.

This clone has a handful of counts. The CDR3 region is CASSPWTEAFF. CDR3 bases: TGTGCCAGCAGCCCTTGGACTGAAGCTTTCTTT. This rearrangement joins TRBV6-6 to TRBJ1-1, with D unclear. The length of the CDR3 is 11 residues. Germline V gene lookup returns CDR1 MNHNY and CDR2 SVGAGI (reference sequence). The V and J ends lost 6 bases and 5 bases respectively, with 7 bases between them.

The chain carries TRBV4-1 and TRBJ2-5; 11 bases are shared with TRBD2. The germline V gene has CDR1 MGHRA and CDR2 YSYEKL. V was pared by 4 bases and J by 3 bases, with 10 bases of the junction left unmatched. This CDR3 has 17 residues. DNA for the CDR3: TGCGCCAGCAGCCGCGCGACTAGCGGGACTTCGGAAGAGACCCAGTACTTC. Translation gives CASSRATSGTSEETQYF.

V usage is TRBV6-5 and J usage is TRBJ2-7, with D hard to call. Germline CDR1 reads MNHEY; CDR2 reads SVGAGI. The V end was cut by 5 bases, the J end by 6 bases, with 11 bases between. This CDR3 has 12 residues. The chain's CDR3 is CASSRKVGEQYF. CDR3 nucleotides: TGTGCCAGCAGTAGGAAGGTTGGCGAGCAGTACTTC.

A note on this clone: Other DNA sequences in the sample encode the same CDR3. The V and J genes are TRBV19 and TRBJ1-1, with D uncertain. The V gene lost 3 bases and the J gene lost 1 base, with 6 bases spanning the gap. Germline lookup yields CDR1 LNHDA and CDR2 SQIVND (reference sequence). This CDR3 is 13 amino acids long. The CDR3 spells CASSINWNTEAFF. CDR3 sequence (DNA): TGTGCCAGTAGTATCAACTGGAACACTGAAGCTTTCTTT.

V and J are TRBV4-2 and TRBJ1-1; 10 nucleotides align to TRBD1. This CDR3 is built from 14 residues. The germline CDR1 and CDR2 sequences are LGHNA and YNFKEQ. The J segment lost 1 base and the V segment lost 7 bases, leaving 3 bases of the junction unmatched. The CDR3 spells CASKRDRGNTEAFF. DNA of the CDR3: TGTGCCAGCAAGCGGGACAGGGGGAACACTGAAGCTTTCTTT.

The gene calls are TRBV4-1 and TRBJ2-1, with D perhaps TRBD2 (6 bases). CDR1 and CDR2 (germline): MGHRA, YSYEKL. The CDR3 covers 13 residues. V lost 8 bases, J lost 15 bases, and 23 bases lay in between. This chain's CDR3 is CASSLAPGELLFF. CDR3 coding DNA: TGCGCCAGCTCCTTGGCCCCGGGGGAGTTGCTGTTCTTC.

Here the CDR3 DNA reads TGTGCCAGCAGCTTGTGGGGGGGAGGAAACACCATATATTTT. Protein sequence: CASSLWGGGNTIYF. The chain links TRBV5-4 to TRBJ1-3, with D perhaps matching TRBD1 (5 bases). In germline, CDR1 is SGHNT, CDR2 YYREEE (reference sequence). Trimming removed 1 base at V and 4 bases at J, with 9 bases between. This CDR3 is built from 14 residues.

This chain links TRBV2 with TRBJ1-5; 9 positions match TRBD1. CDR3 size: 15 residues. With 6 bases clipped from V and 7 bases from J, the junction kept 10 bases outside the gene matches. CDR1 is SNHLY, CDR2 FYNNEI, per germline. In nucleotides, the CDR3 is TGTGCCAGCAGGGAGGGACAGGGTTTTGGGCAGCCCCAGCATTTT. Amino acids: CASREGQGFGQPQHF.

J is TRBJ1-1 and V is TRBV27; tentative D call: TRBD1 (5 bases). The germline V gene has CDR1 MNHEY and CDR2 SMNVEV (reference sequence). V was clipped by 5 bases and J by 0 bases, with 13 bases between them. This CDR3 region has 15 residues. The CDR3 DNA follows: TGTGCCAGCAGTCCACCGAGACAGATGAACACTGAAGCTTTCTTT. This translates into CASSPPRQMNTEAFF.

The V gene is TRBV28, the J gene TRBJ2-5, with 8 bases identical to TRBD2. This CDR3 is 14 amino acids long. The germline gives CDR1 MDHEN, CDR2 SYDVKM. With 8 bases clipped from V and 4 bases from J, the junction kept 9 bases outside the gene matches. The chain's CDR3 is CASESGGPVETQYF. Here the CDR3 DNA reads TGTGCCAGCGAGTCGGGGGGGCCGGTAGAGACCCAGTACTTC.

The V gene is TRBV7-9, the J gene TRBJ1-2; D is unclear. The CDR3 length is 15 residues. Germline V gene data show CDR1 as SEHNR and CDR2 as FQNEAQ (reference sequence). V lost 5 bases and J 4 bases, leaving 17 bases between the germline ends. The CDR3 protein is CASSVDHGKTYGYTF. The CDR3 nucleotides read TGTGCCAGCAGCGTCGACCATGGAAAGACCTATGGCTACACCTTC. Looking up the rest from reference TRBV7-9 and TRBJ1-2 gives the full variable domain: DTGVSQNPRHKITKRGQNVTFRCDPISEHNRLYWYRQTLGQGPEFLTYFQNEAQLEKSRLLSDRFSAERPKGSFSTLEIQRTEQGDSAMYLCASSVDHGKTYGYTFGSGTRLTVV.

The chain employs TRBV5-4 and TRBJ1-5, with D perhaps TRBD1 (6 bases). CDR3 length: 17 residues. V was shortened by 2 bases and J by 1 base, with 16 bases between the two germline ends. The V gene's germline CDR1 is SGHNT and CDR2 YYREEE (reference sequence). In DNA, the CDR3 is TGTGCCAGCAGCTTAGGGGGAAGTGGCGGCAGCAATCAGCCCCAGCATTTT. Protein: CASSLGGSGGSNQPQHF.

The rearrangement joins TRBV28 to TRBJ2-5, with TRBD2 matching over 8 bases. The germline CDR1 and CDR2 sequences are MDHEN and SYDVKM. The V and J ends lost 6 bases and 5 bases, in that order; junction bases with no gene match: 11. There are 15 residues in the CDR3. CDR3 protein: CASRVPAGGKETQYF. CDR3 DNA: TGTGCCAGCAGGGTCCCGGCGGGAGGTAAGGAGACCCAGTACTTC.